This entry lists 19 T cell receptor beta chains sequenced from one sample in a study of blood T cell repertoires in COVID-19. The table came from immunoSEQ multiplex PCR; TCRdb's copy has only in-frame clones and leaves some out. Of roughly 100,000 clones in the sample, roughly 90% were seen once. The sample taken for sequencing was peripheral blood. These receptors were obtained from a woman aged 55-69 years with acute or convalescent COVID-19.

This clone was seen once. One end of the junction does not line up with germline, which may come from a read error. This CDR3 is CASSLDRGTEAFF. The CDR3 DNA is TGTGCTAGCAGCCTCGACAGGGGGACTGAAGCTTTCTTT. This rearrangement joins TRBV7-7 to TRBJ1-1; 9 bases map to TRBD1. CDR1 is SSHAT, CDR2 FNYEAQ, per germline (reference sequence). The CDR3 totals 13 residues. Combining the CDR3 with reference TRBV7-7 and TRBJ1-1 gives the whole variable domain GAGVSQSPRYKVTKRGQDVTLRCDPISSHATLYWYQQALGQGPEFLTYFNYEAQPDKSGLPSDRFSAERPEGSISTLTIQRTEQRDSAMYRCASSLDRGTEAFFGQGTRLTVV.

The gene calls are TRBV5-6 and TRBJ1-1, with 8 bases identical to TRBD1. The germline V gene has CDR1 SGHDT and CDR2 YYEEEE. With 3 bases clipped from V and 0 bases from J, the junction kept 7 bases outside the gene matches. The CDR3 extends over 16 amino acids. In nucleotides, the CDR3 is TGTGCCAGCAGCTCGTCAGGGGGCTGGGTGAACACTGAAGCTTTCTTT. As protein: CASSSSGGWVNTEAFF.

CDR3 nucleotides: TGTGCCAGCACGGGGGGTACCCAAGAGACCCAGTACTTC. This sequence encodes CASTGGTQETQYF. This chain links TRBV9 with TRBJ2-5; 7 bases are shared with TRBD2. The CDR3 extends over 13 amino acids. From germline, CDR1 is SGDLS and CDR2 YYNGEE. V lost 6 bases to trimming and J lost 1 base; unmatched junction nucleotides: 3.

This clone appeared a single time. The CDR3 protein is CASSQNKKRNTIYF. In nucleotides, the CDR3 is TGTGCCAGCAGCCAAAACAAGAAGAGAAACACCATATATTTT. The chain links TRBV14 to TRBJ1-3; D gene ambiguous. V was cut by 2 bases and J by 5 bases, with 10 bases left in between. The germline V gene has CDR1 SGHDN and CDR2 FVKESK. CDR3 size: 14 residues. Drawing the rest from reference TRBV14 and TRBJ1-3, the complete variable domain is EAGVTQFPSHSVIEKGQTVTLRCDPISGHDNLYWYRRVMGKEIKFLLHFVKESKQDESGMPNNRFLAERTGGTYSTLKVQPAELEDSGVYFCASSQNKKRNTIYFGEGSWLTVV.

To note about this clone: The sample carries other DNA sequences with the same CDR3. V gene TRBV6-1 combines with J gene TRBJ2-7, with no clear D. V was clipped by 3 bases and J by 1 base, with 4 bases between them. Germline CDR1 and CDR2: MNHNS and SASEGT. CDR3 length: 12 residues. The CDR3 sequence: CASSESSYEQYV. CDR3 bases: TGTGCCAGCAGTGAGAGTTCCTACGAGCAGTACGTC.

This chain joins TRBV10-3 and TRBJ2-3, with 10 bases lining up with TRBD2. The V gene's germline CDR1 is ENHRY and CDR2 SYGVKD. The length of the CDR3 is 17 residues. The ends lost 0 bases at V and 2 bases at J; junction bases unmatched: 5. CDR3 nucleotides: TGTGCCATCAGTGAGTCGGCTAGCGGGAGTTACACAGATACGCAGTATTTT. Encoded protein: CAISESASGSYTDTQYF.

The chain employs TRBV3-1 (or the pseudogene TRBV3-2) and TRBJ2-5; 9 bases fit TRBD2. The length of the CDR3 is 17 residues. V lost 1 base to trimming and J lost 5 bases; unmatched junction nucleotides: 11. In germline, CDR1 is LGHDT, CDR2 YNNKEL (reference sequence). For the CDR3, the DNA is TGTGCCAGCAGCCAAGGGGCCTTAGCGGGAGTAAGGGAGACCCAGTACTTC. Translation gives CASSQGALAGVRETQYF.

The J gene is TRBJ2-3, the V gene TRBV24-1; 10 bases are shared with TRBD2. The CDR3 is made up of 17 amino acids. The trim removed 3 bases at V and 5 bases at J, leaving 10 bases unmatched. CDR1 and CDR2 from the germline V gene are KGHDR and SFDVKD. As DNA, the CDR3 is TGTGCCACCAGTGATGCGCCTAGCGGGAGTGTTGGAGATACGCAGTATTTT. This gives the protein CATSDAPSGSVGDTQYF.

The chain joins TRBV10-3 to TRBJ1-5; the match to TRBD1 covers 10 bases. J gave up 2 bases and V 7 bases, and 5 bases lay outside the gene matches. The CDR3 extends over 15 amino acids. In germline, CDR1 is ENHRY, CDR2 SYGVKD. The CDR3 loop reads CAINSGTGGNQPQHF. The CDR3 region has the DNA TGTGCCATCAATTCCGGGACAGGGGGCAATCAGCCCCAGCATTTT.

The chain combines TRBV5-6 with TRBJ2-5; no clear D gene. The germline V and J ends were trimmed by 4 bases and 2 bases, with 15 bases remaining between them. CDR1 is SGHDT and CDR2 is YYEEEE in the germline V gene. The CDR3 runs 15 residues. CDR3 in DNA: TGTGCCAGCAGCCAACTGTCGGCAGGACAAGAGACCCAGTACTTC. It translates to CASSQLSAGQETQYF.

This chain uses TRBV15 with TRBJ2-7, with D unclear. The CDR3 contains 14 residues. Per germline, CDR1 LNHNV and CDR2 YYDKDF (reference sequence). With 5 bases removed from V and 6 bases from J, the gap between germline ends came to 17 bases. This chain's CDR3 is CATSARLGELEQYF. CDR3 nucleotides: TGTGCCACCAGCGCCCGTTTAGGAGAACTCGAGCAGTACTTC.

This chain joins TRBV2 and TRBJ1-2, with D possibly being TRBD1 (5 bases). V shed 8 bases and J shed 3 bases, with 22 bases lying between them. Looked up from germline, CDR1 is SNHLY and CDR2 is FYNNEI. The CDR3 totals 16 residues. The CDR3 protein is CASVIGGKQVHYGYTF. Here the CDR3 DNA reads TGTGCCAGCGTGATCGGGGGAAAACAGGTTCACTATGGCTACACCTTC.

The chain couples TRBV11-2 to TRBJ1-1, with D perhaps TRBD1 (6 bases). The CDR3 has 15 residues. Trimming left V 4 bases short and J 0 bases short, with 12 bases between. Germline V gene sequence: CDR1 SGHAT, CDR2 FQNNGV. The CDR3 nucleotides read TGTGCCAGCAGCTACCGCGGGGGCATGAACACTGAAGCTTTCTTT. It specifies CASSYRGGMNTEAFF.

CDR3 protein: CAWNPDRYGEKLFF. CDR3 in DNA: TGTGCCTGGAATCCCGACAGATACGGTGAAAAACTGTTTTTT. The chain has TRBV30 and TRBJ1-4; D is possibly TRBD1 (5 bases). The germline V gene encodes CDR1 GTSNPN and CDR2 SVGIG (reference sequence). The CDR3 loop spans 14 amino acids. Trimming left V 4 bases short and J 7 bases short, with 16 bases between.

The chain has TRBV7-2 and TRBJ2-5; perhaps TRBD2 as D (6 bases). The V gene's germline CDR1 is SGHTA and CDR2 FQGNSA. The CDR3 has 13 residues. The V end was cut by 3 bases, the J end by 5 bases, with 10 bases between. Here the CDR3 reads CASSFRGTETQYF. The DNA of the CDR3 is TGTGCCAGCAGCTTCCGGGGGACGGAGACCCAGTACTTC. The full variable domain, completed using reference TRBV7-2 and TRBJ2-5, is GAGVSQSPSNKVTEKGKDVELRCDPISGHTALYWYRQSLGQGLEFLIYFQGNSAPDKSGLPSDRFSAERTGGSVSTLTIQRTQQEDSAVYLCASSFRGTETQYFGPGTRLLVL.

The chain combines TRBV6-6 with TRBJ2-7; D call uncertain. Per germline, CDR1 MNHNY and CDR2 SVGAGI (reference sequence). V was pared by 2 bases and J by 7 bases, with 6 bases between. This CDR3 spans 11 amino acids. The CDR3 loop reads CASSYLREQYF. As DNA, the CDR3 is TGTGCCAGCAGTTACCTACGGGAGCAGTACTTC.

This clone was picked up one time. The gene calls are TRBV29-1 and TRBJ1-4; 8 nucleotides agree with TRBD1. The ends lost 7 bases at V and 6 bases at J; junction bases unmatched: 4. The length of the CDR3 is 12 residues. Germline V gene lookup returns CDR1 SQVTM and CDR2 ANQGSEA. The CDR3 region has the DNA TGCAGCGGACAGGGGCGCGATGAAAAACTGTTTTTT. Translated, it gives CSGQGRDEKLFF.

CDR3 region: CATRRDNEQFF. CDR3 nucleotides: TGCGCCACCCGGAGGGACAATGAGCAGTTCTTC. The J gene is TRBJ2-1, the V gene TRBV5-1; D perhaps matches TRBD2 (6 bases). The CDR3 covers 11 residues. Germline-derived CDR1 and CDR2 are SGHRS and YFSETQ. Trimming pared 9 bases from V and 5 bases from J, leaving 9 bases between.

This chain joins TRBV28 and TRBJ1-5, with TRBD1 matching 7 bases. Germline V gene data show CDR1 as MDHEN and CDR2 as SYDVKM. The CDR3 extends over 14 amino acids. The V segment lost 7 bases and the J segment 1 base; nucleotides outside the gene matches: 4. CDR3 residues: CASKLQGSNQPQHF. In nucleotides, the CDR3 is TGTGCCAGCAAGCTACAGGGGAGCAATCAGCCCCAGCATTTT.